The clone carrying this T cell receptor beta chain was observed a single time. As processed by the authors: How many nucleated cells were present was estimated from reference gene primer amplification. Some clones are missing from TCRdb's copy, which holds only in-frame ones; the method was immunoSEQ multiplex PCR. V and J calls and clone size are given by that table; D and trimming were obtained from the DNA. The sample lists about 80,000 clones; approximately 82% were seen once. The data were obtained in a study of blood T cell repertoires in COVID-19. Study at large: Italy, Spain and the United States were the sources of the convalescent and acute COVID-19 samples. PBMCs, B-cell-depleted T cells, or T cells were the source of the cDNA or gDNA that made up the material.

This CDR3 is built from 11 residues. Germline values: CDR1 DFQATT, CDR2 SNEGSKA (reference sequence). Deletions cut 6 bases from V and 7 bases from J, with 13 bases between. The rearrangement joins TRBV20-1 to TRBJ2-7; maybe TRBD2 (6 bases). This TCR was sampled from a woman aged 70-85 years with acute or convalescent COVID-19. The sample was peripheral blood. The CDR3 protein is CSASLAREQYF. In DNA form, the CDR3 reads TGCAGTGCCAGCCTAGCGAGGGAGCAGTACTTC.